The next 18 T cell receptor beta chains were all read from a single sample in a study of blood T cell repertoires in COVID-19. Clones were read by immunoSEQ multiplex PCR, and TCRdb kept only the in-frame ones, dropping some. The sample has about 59,000 clones, roughly 70% seen once. Sequencing was done on a sample of peripheral blood. These TCRs come from a woman aged 50 to 60 with active or convalescent COVID-19.

Notes on this clone: The junction and the germline gene differ at one end; a read error may be behind it. This sequence joins TRBV27 and TRBJ2-3; D is unclear. Per germline, CDR1 MNHEY and CDR2 SMNVEV (reference sequence). This CDR3 region has 16 residues. This CDR3 reads CASSLGGQVSTDTQYF. In DNA, the CDR3 is TGTGCCAGCAGTTTGGGTGGGCAGGTCAGCACAGATACACAGTATTTT.

The chain employs TRBV11-2 and TRBJ2-3; 11 bases agree with TRBD2. Germline V gene sequence: CDR1 SGHAT, CDR2 FQNNGV. The V segment lost 1 base and the J segment 5 bases; nucleotides outside the gene matches: 5. The CDR3 extends over 16 amino acids. The CDR3 reads CASSLGLAGMEDTQYF. The CDR3 DNA reads as TGTGCCAGCAGCTTAGGACTAGCGGGAATGGAAGATACGCAGTATTTT. Complete variable domain (other parts from reference TRBV11-2 and TRBJ2-3): EAGVAQSPRYKIIEKRQSVAFWCNPISGHATLYWYQQILGQGPKLLIQFQNNGVVDDSQLPKDRFSAERLKGVDSTLKIQPAKLEDSAVYLCASSLGLAGMEDTQYFGPGTRLTVL.

The table lists this clone with a few counts. The CDR3 coding sequence is TGCGCCAGCAGCATGGACAGTGGAACAGATACGCAGTATTTT. This encodes CASSMDSGTDTQYF. The chain joins TRBV5-1 to TRBJ2-3; tentative D call: TRBD1 (6 bases). Germline values: CDR1 SGHRS, CDR2 YFSETQ. The CDR3 loop spans 14 amino acids. V was cut by 4 bases and J by 3 bases, with 12 bases left in between.

The V and J genes are TRBV5-1 and TRBJ2-2; D possibly uses TRBD1 or TRBD2 (9 bases each). Germline V gene data show CDR1 as SGHRS and CDR2 as YFSETQ. This CDR3 contains 19 residues. Deletions cut 0 bases from V and 6 bases from J, with 24 bases between. CDR3 amino acids: CASSLVTGGIAGVSGELFF. The CDR3 region has the DNA TGCGCCAGCAGCTTGGTGACAGGGGGGATAGCGGGAGTCTCCGGGGAGCTGTTTTTT. Full variable domain (outside the CDR3, taken from reference TRBV5-1 and TRBJ2-2): KAGVTQTPRYLIKTRGQQVTLSCSPISGHRSVSWYQQTPGQGLQFLFEYFSETQRNKGNFPGRFSGRQFSNSRSEMNVSTLELGDSALYLCASSLVTGGIAGVSGELFFGEGSRLTVL.

The sample holds one count of this clone. The V and J genes are TRBV5-5 and TRBJ2-3; 8 nucleotides agree with TRBD1. The CDR3 is 15 amino acids. The junction had 13 bases not matched to a gene; V was cut back by 7 bases and J by 6 bases. Looked up from germline, CDR1 is SGHKS and CDR2 is YYEKEE (reference sequence). The chain's CDR3 is CASYGQGLLRDTQYF. The CDR3 DNA reads TGTGCCAGCTATGGACAGGGCCTCTTACGGGATACGCAGTATTTT.

The genes are TRBV20-1 and TRBJ1-4; D is unclear. The CDR3 has 11 amino acids. Trimming cost V 5 bases and J 9 bases, with 10 bases left between them. Germline lookup yields CDR1 DFQATT and CDR2 SNEGSKA (reference sequence). CDR3 region: CSAYYHKKLFF. DNA for the CDR3: TGCAGTGCTTACTATCATAAAAAACTGTTTTTT.

V usage is TRBV5-1 and J usage is TRBJ1-5, with TRBD1 matching over 7 bases. This CDR3 is built from 15 residues. J lost 2 bases, V lost 3 bases, and 5 bases had no gene match. Germline V CDR1 and CDR2: SGHRS, YFSETQ. The CDR3, as DNA: TGCGCCAGCAGCTGGGGGACAGCTGGCAATCAGCCCCAGCATTTT. Protein sequence: CASSWGTAGNQPQHF. The variable domain in full, completed from reference TRBV5-1 and TRBJ1-5, reads KAGVTQTPRYLIKTRGQQVTLSCSPISGHRSVSWYQQTPGQGLQFLFEYFSETQRNKGNFPGRFSGRQFSNSRSEMNVSTLELGDSALYLCASSWGTAGNQPQHFGDGTRLSIL.

DNA for the CDR3: TGTGCCATCAGTGAGTCGGGACAGGGGGCGCTGACCAAAAACATTCAGTACTTC. It is translated as CAISESGQGALTKNIQYF. The chain carries TRBV10-3 and TRBJ2-4; the match to TRBD1 covers 12 bases. The CDR3 covers 18 residues. The germline CDR1 and CDR2 sequences are ENHRY and SYGVKD. V shed 0 bases and J 2 bases; nucleotides not matched to a gene: 5.

This chain uses TRBV24-1 with TRBJ2-1, with a tentative D call TRBD1 (6 bases). The CDR3 has 14 residues. In germline, CDR1 is KGHDR, CDR2 SFDVKD. Trimming pared 7 bases from V and 3 bases from J, leaving 12 bases between. The CDR3 loop is CATRDSNNYNEQFF. Written as DNA, the CDR3 is TGTGCCACCAGGGACAGTAACAACTACAATGAGCAGTTCTTC.

This rearrangement joins TRBV14 to TRBJ2-5; possibly TRBD1 for D (6 bases). V was pared by 4 bases and J by 5 bases, with 11 bases between. CDR3 size: 13 residues. Per the germline V gene, CDR1 is SGHDN and CDR2 is FVKESK. The CDR3 reads CASSRTEYETQYF. In DNA form, the CDR3 reads TGTGCCAGCAGCCGGACAGAGTACGAGACCCAGTACTTC.

V gene TRBV6-4 combines with J gene TRBJ2-2; D possibly corresponds to TRBD1 (5 bases). The V gene's germline CDR1 is MRHNA and CDR2 SNTAGT. The CDR3 is 13 amino acids. V lost 7 bases and J lost 5, with 11 bases in between. The CDR3 protein is CASNETGTGELFF. DNA of the CDR3: TGTGCCAGCAACGAAACAGGTACCGGGGAGCTGTTTTTT.

The count of this clone is one. Written as DNA, the CDR3 is TGTGCCAGCAGTCAGGGGAGCAGGGAGCTGTTTTTT. Translating it yields CASSQGSRELFF. J is TRBJ2-2 and V is TRBV12-3 or TRBV12-4; D is perhaps TRBD1 (6 bases). Trimming took off 5 bases at V and 9 bases at J, with 10 bases between the two ends. CDR3 length: 12 residues.

The chain couples TRBV18 to TRBJ1-2, with D possibly being TRBD1 (5 bases). V shed 3 bases and J shed 2 bases, with 13 bases lying between them. CDR3 length: 15 residues. From germline, CDR1 is KGHSH and CDR2 LQKENI. This chain's CDR3 is CASSPFGTENYGYTF. The DNA of the CDR3 is TGTGCCAGCTCACCCTTCGGGACTGAAAACTATGGCTACACCTTC. Combining the CDR3 with reference TRBV18 and TRBJ1-2 gives the whole variable domain NAGVMQNPRHLVRRRGQEARLRCSPMKGHSHVYWYRQLPEEGLKFMVYLQKENIIDESGMPKERFSAEFPKEGPSILRIQQVVRGDSAAYFCASSPFGTENYGYTFGSGTRLTVV.

The chain links TRBV24-1 to TRBJ2-1; 13 bases are shared with TRBD2. With 6 bases clipped from V and 4 bases from J, the junction kept 5 bases outside the gene matches. The V gene's germline CDR1 is KGHDR and CDR2 SFDVKD. The CDR3 has 16 residues. This CDR3 is CATSLEGLAGYNEQFF. In nucleotides, the CDR3 is TGTGCCACCAGTCTAGAGGGACTAGCGGGATACAATGAGCAGTTCTTC.

The V call is TRBV5-6, the J call TRBJ1-2; D may be TRBD1 (6 bases). The CDR3 is made up of 16 amino acids. The ends were cut back, 1 base at V and 2 bases at J, with 15 bases in the middle. CDR1 and CDR2 from the germline V gene are SGHDT and YYEEEE. CDR3 bases: TGTGCCAGCAGCTTGAGAGGCAGGCAGGGGAACTATGGCTACACCTTC. Translated: CASSLRGRQGNYGYTF.

This clone was recorded a few times. V is TRBV29-1 and J is TRBJ1-3, with 9 nucleotides matching TRBD1. Trimming removed 4 bases from V and 1 base from J; junction bases left unmatched: 2. This CDR3 has 14 amino acids. Germline CDR1 reads SQVTM; CDR2 reads ANQGSEA. CDR3 protein: CSVGDRGSGNTIYF. CDR3 nucleotide sequence: TGCAGCGTTGGAGACAGGGGGTCTGGAAACACCATATATTTT.

The chain has TRBV7-9 and TRBJ2-1; the D gene is possibly TRBD1 (6 bases). The CDR3 covers 16 residues. Germline lookup yields CDR1 SEHNR and CDR2 FQNEAQ (reference sequence). Trimming removed 6 bases at V and 4 bases at J, with 19 bases between. DNA for the CDR3: TGTGCCAGCAGTCCACCTTTTGGGGGCAAGTACAATGAGCAGTTCTTC. Protein sequence: CASSPPFGGKYNEQFF.

V gene TRBV25-1 combines with J gene TRBJ1-2; the D gene is possibly TRBD1 (5 bases). The CDR3 loop spans 14 amino acids. V was pared by 4 bases and J by 8 bases, with 17 bases between. CDR1 and CDR2 (germline): MGHDK, SYGVNS. CDR3 protein: CASSGPGTSVGYTF. For the CDR3, the DNA is TGTGCCAGCAGTGGGCCCGGGACTTCGGTAGGCTACACCTTC.